These T cell receptor beta chains were read from a single sample in a study of spatial heterogeneity in lung cancer. TCRdb passed the 5' RACE reads through MiXCR, listing each CDR3 protein once. The data hold about 27,000 distinct CDR3 sequences, with under 8.5% observed a single time. The sample was lung tumor tissue, taken at surgery. The receptor set was obtained from a male donor with early-stage non-small cell lung cancer. CDR3s include the opening cysteine and the closing phenylalanine or tryptophan.

j_call | v_call | cdr3_length | cdr3_aa
TRBJ2-5 | TRBV20-1 | 13 | CSARERFQETQYF
TRBJ1-5 | TRBV27 | 16 | CASSPRTGTGRQPQHF
TRBJ2-7 | TRBV28 | 14 | CASSTGTGMNEQYF
TRBJ2-7 | TRBV28 | 11 | CASSNRYEQYF
TRBJ2-5 | TRBV20-1 | 13 | CSAATGIRETQYF
TRBJ1-5 | TRBV15 | 13 | CATSRGEGGAQHF
TRBJ2-1 | TRBV20-1 | 15 | CSATNRQVQRSEQFF
TRBJ2-7 | TRBV6-5 | 14 | CASGEQFSSYEQYF
TRBJ1-6 | TRBV14 | 13 | CASSQLRNSPLHF
TRBJ2-1 | TRBV20-1 | 15 | CSARRGGVSYNEQFF
TRBJ2-1 | TRBV28 | 14 | CASSLQGYDNEQFF
TRBJ1-1 | TRBV20-1 | 13 | CSASNWADTEAFF
TRBJ2-1 | TRBV7-2 | 14 | CASRPGVRYNEQFF
TRBJ2-1 | TRBV7-7 | 15 | CASSLKTGGFNEQFF
TRBJ1-3 | TRBV29-1 | 14 | CSTRDTGSGNTIYF
TRBJ2-3 | TRBV27 | 16 | CASSLYGGELTDTQYF
TRBJ1-2 | TRBV4-2 | 18 | CASSQVGTGGAGVLGYTF
TRBJ1-5 | TRBV7-9 | 17 | CASSFRLERTGNQPQHF